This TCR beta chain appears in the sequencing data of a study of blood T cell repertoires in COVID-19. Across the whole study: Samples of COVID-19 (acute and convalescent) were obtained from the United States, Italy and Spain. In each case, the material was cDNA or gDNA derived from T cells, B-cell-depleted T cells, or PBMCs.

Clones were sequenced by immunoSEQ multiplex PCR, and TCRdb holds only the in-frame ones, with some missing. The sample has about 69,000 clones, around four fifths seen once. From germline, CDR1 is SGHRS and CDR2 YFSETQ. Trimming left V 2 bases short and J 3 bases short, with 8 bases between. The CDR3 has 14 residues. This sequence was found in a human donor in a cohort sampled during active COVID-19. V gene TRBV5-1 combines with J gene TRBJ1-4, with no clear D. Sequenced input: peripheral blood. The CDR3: CASSLAKANEKLFF. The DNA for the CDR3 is TGCGCCAGCAGCTTAGCGAAGGCTAATGAAAAACTGTTTTTT.